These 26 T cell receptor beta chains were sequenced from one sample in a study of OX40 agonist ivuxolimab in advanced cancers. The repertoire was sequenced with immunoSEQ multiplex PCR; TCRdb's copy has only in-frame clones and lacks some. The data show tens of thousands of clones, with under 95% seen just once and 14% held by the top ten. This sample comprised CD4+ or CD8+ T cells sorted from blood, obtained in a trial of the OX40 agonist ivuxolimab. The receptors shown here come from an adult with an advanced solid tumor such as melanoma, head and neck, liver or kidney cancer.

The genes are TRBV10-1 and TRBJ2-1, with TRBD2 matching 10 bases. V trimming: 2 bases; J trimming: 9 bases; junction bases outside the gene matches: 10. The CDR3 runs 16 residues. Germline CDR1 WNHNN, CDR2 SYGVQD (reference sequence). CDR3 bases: TGCGCCAGCAGTGAGATTCCGGGACTAGCGAAGGGTGAGCAGTTCTTC. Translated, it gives CASSEIPGLAKGEQFF.

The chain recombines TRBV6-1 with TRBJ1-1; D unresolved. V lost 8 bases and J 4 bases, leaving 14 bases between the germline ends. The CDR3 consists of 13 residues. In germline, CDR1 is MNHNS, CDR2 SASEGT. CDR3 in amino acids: CASHIGPTTEAFF. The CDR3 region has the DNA TGTGCCAGCCACATCGGACCAACCACTGAAGCTTTCTTT.

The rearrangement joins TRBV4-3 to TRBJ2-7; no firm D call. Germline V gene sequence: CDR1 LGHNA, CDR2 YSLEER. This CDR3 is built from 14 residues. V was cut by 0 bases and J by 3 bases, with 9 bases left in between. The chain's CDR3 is CASSQEVSLYEQYF. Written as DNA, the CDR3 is TGCGCCAGCAGCCAAGAAGTTTCCCTCTACGAGCAGTACTTC.

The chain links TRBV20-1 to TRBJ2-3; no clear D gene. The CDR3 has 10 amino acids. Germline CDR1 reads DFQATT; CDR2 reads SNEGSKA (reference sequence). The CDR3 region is CSVAADTQYF. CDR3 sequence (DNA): TGCAGCGTCGCCGCAGATACGCAGTATTTT.

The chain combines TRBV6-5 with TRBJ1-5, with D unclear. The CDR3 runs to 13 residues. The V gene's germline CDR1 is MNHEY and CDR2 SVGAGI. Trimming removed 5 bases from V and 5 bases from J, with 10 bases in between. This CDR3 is CASSPTPYQPQHF. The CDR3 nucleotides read TGTGCCAGCAGTCCAACCCCCTATCAGCCCCAGCATTTT.

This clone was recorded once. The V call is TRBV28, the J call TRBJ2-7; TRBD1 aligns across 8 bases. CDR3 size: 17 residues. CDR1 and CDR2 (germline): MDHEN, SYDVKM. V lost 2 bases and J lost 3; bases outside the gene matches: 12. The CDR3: CASSLRAGAGGRYEQYF. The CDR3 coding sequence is TGTGCCAGCAGTTTAAGGGCCGGGGCAGGGGGCCGCTACGAGCAGTACTTC.

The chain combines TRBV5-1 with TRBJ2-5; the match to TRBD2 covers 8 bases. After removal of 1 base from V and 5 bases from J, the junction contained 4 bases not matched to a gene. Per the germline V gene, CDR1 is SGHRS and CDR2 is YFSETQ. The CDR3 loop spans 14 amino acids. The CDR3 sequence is CASSLTGGRETQYF. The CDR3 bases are TGCGCCAGCAGCTTGACGGGAGGGCGGGAGACCCAGTACTTC.

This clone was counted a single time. The CDR3 protein is CASSPTMTSGRKDTQYF. CDR3 nucleotide sequence: TGTGCCAGCAGCCCGACAATGACTAGCGGGAGGAAAGATACGCAGTATTTT. The rearrangement links TRBV2 to TRBJ2-3; 13 nucleotides agree with TRBD2. CDR3 length equals 17 residues. The germline V gene has CDR1 SNHLY and CDR2 FYNNEI. The trim removed 6 bases at V and 5 bases at J, leaving 11 bases unmatched.

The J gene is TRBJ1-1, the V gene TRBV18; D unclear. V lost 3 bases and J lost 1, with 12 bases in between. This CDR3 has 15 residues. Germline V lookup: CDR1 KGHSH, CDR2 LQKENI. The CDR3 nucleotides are TGTGCCAGCTCACCCGACCGTCCAAGGAACACTGAAGCTTTCTTT. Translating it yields CASSPDRPRNTEAFF.

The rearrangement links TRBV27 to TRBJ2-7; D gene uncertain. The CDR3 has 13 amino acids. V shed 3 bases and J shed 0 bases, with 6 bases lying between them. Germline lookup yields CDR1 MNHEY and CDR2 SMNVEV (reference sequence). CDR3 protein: CASSLVSSYEQYF. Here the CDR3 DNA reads TGTGCCAGCAGTTTGGTCAGCTCCTACGAGCAGTACTTC.

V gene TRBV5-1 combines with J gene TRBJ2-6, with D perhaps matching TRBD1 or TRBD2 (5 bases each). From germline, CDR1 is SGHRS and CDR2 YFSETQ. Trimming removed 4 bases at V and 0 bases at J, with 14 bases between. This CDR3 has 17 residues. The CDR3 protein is CASSVLAGTSGANVLTF. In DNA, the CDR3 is TGCGCCAGCAGCGTCTTAGCAGGGACCTCTGGGGCCAACGTCCTGACTTTC.

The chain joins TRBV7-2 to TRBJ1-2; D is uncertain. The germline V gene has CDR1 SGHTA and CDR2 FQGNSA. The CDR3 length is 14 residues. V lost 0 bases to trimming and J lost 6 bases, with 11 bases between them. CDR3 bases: TGTGCCAGCAGCTTAGCCGACATTCAAGATGGCTACACCTTC. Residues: CASSLADIQDGYTF.

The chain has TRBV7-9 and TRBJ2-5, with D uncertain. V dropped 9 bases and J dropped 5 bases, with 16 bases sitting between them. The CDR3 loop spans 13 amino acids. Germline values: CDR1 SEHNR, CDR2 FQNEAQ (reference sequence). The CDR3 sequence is CASQMPGIETQYF. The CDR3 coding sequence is TGTGCCAGTCAAATGCCCGGAATTGAGACCCAGTACTTC.

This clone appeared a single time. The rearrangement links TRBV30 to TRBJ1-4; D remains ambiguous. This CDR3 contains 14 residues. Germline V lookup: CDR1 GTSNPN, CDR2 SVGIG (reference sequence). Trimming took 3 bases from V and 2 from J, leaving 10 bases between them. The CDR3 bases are TGTGCCTGGAGACAACTCGGGACTAATGAAAAACTGTTTTTT. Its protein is CAWRQLGTNEKLFF.

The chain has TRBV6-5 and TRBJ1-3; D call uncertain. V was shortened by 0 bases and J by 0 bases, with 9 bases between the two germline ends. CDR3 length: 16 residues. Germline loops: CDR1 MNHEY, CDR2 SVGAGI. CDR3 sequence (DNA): TGTGCCAGCAGTTACTCGAACAGCAACTCTGGAAACACCATATATTTT. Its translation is CASSYSNSNSGNTIYF.

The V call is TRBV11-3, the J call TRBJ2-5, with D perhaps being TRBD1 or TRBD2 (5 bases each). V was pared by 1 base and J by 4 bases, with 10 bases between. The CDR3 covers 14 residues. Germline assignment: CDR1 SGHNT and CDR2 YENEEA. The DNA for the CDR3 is TGTGCCAGCAGCTTAGGCCGGGGCGGAGAGACCCAGTACTTC. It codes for CASSLGRGGETQYF.

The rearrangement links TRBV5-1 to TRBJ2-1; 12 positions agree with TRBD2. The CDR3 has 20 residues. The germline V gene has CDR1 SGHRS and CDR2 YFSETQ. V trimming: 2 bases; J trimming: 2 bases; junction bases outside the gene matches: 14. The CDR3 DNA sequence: TGCGCCAGCAGCTTACGAGGCCTAGCGGGAGGGCCTCTCACCTACAATGAGCAGTTCTTC. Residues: CASSLRGLAGGPLTYNEQFF.

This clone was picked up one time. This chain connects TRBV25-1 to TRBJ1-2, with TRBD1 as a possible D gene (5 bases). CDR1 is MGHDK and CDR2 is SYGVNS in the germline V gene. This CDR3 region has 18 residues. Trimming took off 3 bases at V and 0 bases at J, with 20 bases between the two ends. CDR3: CASSDKYLQGPANYGYTF. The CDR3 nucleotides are TGTGCCAGCAGTGACAAATACCTTCAGGGACCAGCTAACTATGGCTACACCTTC.

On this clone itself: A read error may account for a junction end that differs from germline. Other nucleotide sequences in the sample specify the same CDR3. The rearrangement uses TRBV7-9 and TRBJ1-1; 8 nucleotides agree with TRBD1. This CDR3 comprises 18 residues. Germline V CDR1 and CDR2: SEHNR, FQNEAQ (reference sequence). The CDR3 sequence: CASSLGIGAGGKNTEAFF. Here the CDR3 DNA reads TGTGCCAGCAGCTTAGGTATCGGCGCAGGGGGCAAAAACACCGAAGCTTTCTTT. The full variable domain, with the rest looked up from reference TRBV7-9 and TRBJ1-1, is DTGVSQNPRHKITKRGQNVTFRCDPISEHNRLYWYRQTLGQGPEFLTYFQNEAQLEKSRLLSDRFSAERPKGSFSTLEIQRTEQGDSAMYLCASSLGIGAGGKNTEAFFGQGTRLTVV.

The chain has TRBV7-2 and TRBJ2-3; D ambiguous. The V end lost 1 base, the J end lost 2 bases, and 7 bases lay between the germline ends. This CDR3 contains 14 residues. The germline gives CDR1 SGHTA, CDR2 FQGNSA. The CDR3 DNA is TGTGCCAGCAGCTTAGTTGTCACCACAGATACGCAGTATTTT. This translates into CASSLVVTTDTQYF.

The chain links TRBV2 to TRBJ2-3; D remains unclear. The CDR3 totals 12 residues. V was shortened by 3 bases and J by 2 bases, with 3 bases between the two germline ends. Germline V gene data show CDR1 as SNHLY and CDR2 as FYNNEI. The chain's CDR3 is CASSDNTDTQYF. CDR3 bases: TGTGCCAGCAGTGATAACACAGATACGCAGTATTTT.

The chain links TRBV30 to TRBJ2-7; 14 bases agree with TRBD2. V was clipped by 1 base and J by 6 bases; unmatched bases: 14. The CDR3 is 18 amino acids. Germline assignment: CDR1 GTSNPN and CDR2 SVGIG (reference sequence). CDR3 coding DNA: TGTGCCTGGAGTGACTGGGCGGCTCGGACTAGCGGGAGGTTCGAGCAGTACTTC. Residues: CAWSDWAARTSGRFEQYF.

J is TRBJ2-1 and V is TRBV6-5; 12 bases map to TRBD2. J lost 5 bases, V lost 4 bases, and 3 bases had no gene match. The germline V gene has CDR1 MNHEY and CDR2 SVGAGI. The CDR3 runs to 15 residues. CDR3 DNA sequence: TGTGCCAGCAGTTCCTGGACTAGCGGGAACAATGAGCAGTTCTTC. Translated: CASSSWTSGNNEQFF.

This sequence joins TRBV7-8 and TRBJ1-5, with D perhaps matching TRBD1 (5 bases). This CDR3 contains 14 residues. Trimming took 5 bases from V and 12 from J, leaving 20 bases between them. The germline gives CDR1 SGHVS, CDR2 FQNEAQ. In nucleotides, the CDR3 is TGTGCCAGCAGCCGGGGGGGTCCCGGGGAGCTCCAGCATTTT. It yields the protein CASSRGGPGELQHF.

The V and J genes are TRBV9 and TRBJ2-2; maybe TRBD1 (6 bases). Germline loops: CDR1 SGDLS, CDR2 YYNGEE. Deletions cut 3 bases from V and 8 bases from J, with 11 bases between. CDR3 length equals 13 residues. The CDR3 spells CASSGDISGELFF. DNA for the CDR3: TGTGCCAGCAGCGGGGACATCTCTGGGGAGCTGTTTTTT.

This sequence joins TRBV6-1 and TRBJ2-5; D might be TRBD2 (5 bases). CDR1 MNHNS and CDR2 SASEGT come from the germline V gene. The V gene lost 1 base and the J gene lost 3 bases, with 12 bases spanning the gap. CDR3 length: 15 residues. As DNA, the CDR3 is TGTGCCAGCAGTGAAGTAATCGGGAAAAAAGAGACCCAGTACTTC. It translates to CASSEVIGKKETQYF.